This TCR beta chain appears in the sequencing data of a study of beta chain features in type 1 diabetes. Findings and caveats of the study: Across all four CD4+ subsets, people with type 1 diabetes showed modestly shorter TCRB CDR3s.

On this clone: Its cognate antigen is unknown.

Investigators reverse transcribed all isolated RNA, so they sequenced expressed TCRB transcripts. Libraries were prepared by immunoSEQ multiplex PCR; TCRdb keeps only in-frame clonotypes and omits some of them. This sample carries a few hundred thousand clones, about 15% of them seen once, and the ten largest clones take about 0.019%. Per the germline V gene, CDR1 is SGDLS and CDR2 is YYNGEE. This CDR3 region has 12 residues. V was shortened by 0 bases and J by 8 bases, with 7 bases between the two germline ends. The chain recombines TRBV9 with TRBJ2-3; the D is unclear. The sequenced sample consisted of naive CD4+ T cells from blood. The clonotype was recovered from a man under 40 with type 1 diabetes. CDR3 residues: CASSVVSGTQYF. CDR3 in DNA: TGTGCCAGCAGCGTAGTGTCGGGTACGCAGTATTTT.